Shown below are 27 T cell receptor beta chains from a single sample sequenced in a study of blood T cell repertoires in COVID-19. Measured with immunoSEQ multiplex PCR; TCRdb has only the in-frame clones, and not every one. The sample holds roughly 220,000 clones; 70% to 90% are singletons and the top ten take over 2.5%. The sequencing input was peripheral blood. The receptors were gathered from a man over 45 who had recovered from COVID-19.

The chain couples TRBV4-2 to TRBJ1-3; D might be TRBD1 (6 bases). The CDR3 runs 17 residues. Germline lookup yields CDR1 LGHNA and CDR2 YNFKEQ. V lost 0 bases, J lost 0 bases, and 12 bases lay in between. The CDR3 nucleotides are TGTGCCAGCAGCCAAGACCGGACAGCGAGCTCTGGAAACACCATATATTTT. Its protein is CASSQDRTASSGNTIYF.

The chain is built from TRBV18 and TRBJ2-7; D ambiguous. Deletions cut 2 bases from V and 1 base from J, with 6 bases between. The CDR3 runs 13 residues. Per germline, CDR1 KGHSH and CDR2 LQKENI. The CDR3 spells CASSPTQSYEQYF. Written as DNA, the CDR3 is TGTGCCAGCTCACCAACACAGTCCTACGAGCAGTACTTC.

The chain uses TRBV19 and TRBJ2-1; 9 bases fit TRBD2. After removal of 5 bases from V and 6 bases from J, the junction contained 8 bases not matched to a gene. The CDR3 runs to 15 residues. CDR1 is LNHDA and CDR2 is SQIVND in the germline V gene (reference sequence). This CDR3 reads CASSALTSGPNEQFF. For the CDR3, the DNA is TGTGCCAGTAGTGCTCTAACTAGCGGGCCCAATGAGCAGTTCTTC.

The gene calls are TRBV4-1 and TRBJ2-3; 7 positions agree with TRBD2. The CDR3 sequence is 17 residues long. V dropped 0 bases and J dropped 4; count of bases not matched to a gene: 10. In germline, CDR1 is MGHRA, CDR2 YSYEKL. CDR3 DNA: TGCGCCAGCAGCCAAGAAATATTGCGGGAGTCCCCAGATACGCAGTATTTT. This codes for CASSQEILRESPDTQYF.

The chain combines TRBV19 with TRBJ1-1; TRBD1 might be the D (6 bases). The CDR3 has 14 residues. Germline CDR1 and CDR2: LNHDA and SQIVND (reference sequence). V dropped 3 bases and J dropped 6 bases, with 14 bases sitting between them. CDR3 nucleotides: TGTGCCAGTAGTATTGGGGGCGGGTACGCTGAAGCTTTCTTT. Translation gives CASSIGGGYAEAFF.

This clone was picked up one time. V and J are TRBV11-2 and TRBJ2-2; 7 positions agree with TRBD1. The V and J ends lost 4 bases and 6 bases, in that order; junction bases with no gene match: 11. CDR3 length: 16 amino acids. Germline CDR1 is SGHAT and CDR2 is FQNNGV. CDR3 protein: CASSSYRGPRSGELFF. The CDR3 nucleotides read TGTGCCAGCAGCTCTTACAGGGGCCCCAGATCCGGGGAGCTGTTTTTT.

The chain is built from TRBV5-1 and TRBJ2-7; 10 positions match TRBD2. Germline V lookup: CDR1 SGHRS, CDR2 YFSETQ. The CDR3 is 16 residues long. Unmatched junction bases numbered 7, after V lost 0 bases and J lost 4 bases. DNA for the CDR3: TGCGCCAGCAGCTTGGAACTAGCGGGAACTCAGTACGAGCAGTACTTC. It encodes CASSLELAGTQYEQYF.

A few counts support this clone. CDR3 sequence reads: CASSDTGSPYNEQFF. The CDR3 DNA sequence: TGTGCCAGCAGCGATACAGGGTCACCTTACAATGAGCAGTTCTTC. The chain has TRBV27 and TRBJ2-1; a weak D match, TRBD1 (6 bases). Germline assignment: CDR1 MNHEY and CDR2 SMNVEV (reference sequence). V was cut by 6 bases and J by 4 bases, with 16 bases left in between. The CDR3 has 15 residues.

The chain is built from TRBV27 and TRBJ2-6; 8 bases map to TRBD1. CDR3 length: 17 residues. In germline, CDR1 is MNHEY, CDR2 SMNVEV (reference sequence). Unmatched junction bases numbered 7, after V lost 6 bases and J lost 0 bases. DNA for the CDR3: TGTGCCAGCAGGCCAATACAGGGGGGCTCTGGGGCCAACGTCCTGACTTTC. It encodes CASRPIQGGSGANVLTF. Together with reference TRBV27 and TRBJ2-6, the CDR3 gives the full variable domain: EAQVTQNPRYLITVTGKKLTVTCSQNMNHEYMSWYRQDPGLGLRQIYYSMNVEVTDKGDVPEGYKVSRKEKRNFPLILESPSPNQTSLYFCASRPIQGGSGANVLTFGAGSRLTVL.

The chain couples TRBV6-5 to TRBJ2-2, with TRBD2 matching 7 bases. V trimming: 6 bases; J trimming: 0 bases; junction bases outside the gene matches: 4. Germline lookup yields CDR1 MNHEY and CDR2 SVGAGI. The CDR3 is made up of 15 amino acids. CDR3 nucleotide sequence: TGTGCCAGCAGCCGGGACTACTCGAACACCGGGGAGCTGTTTTTT. Translation gives CASSRDYSNTGELFF.

This clone turned up a few times. V is TRBV28 and J is TRBJ2-2; D remains unclear. CDR3 size: 17 residues. Per germline, CDR1 MDHEN and CDR2 SYDVKM. Trimming took off 0 bases at V and 4 bases at J, with 15 bases between the two ends. The CDR3 spells CASSLWAQVASTGELFF. The CDR3 nucleotides are TGTGCCAGCAGTTTATGGGCCCAAGTGGCTAGCACCGGGGAGCTGTTTTTT. Looking up the rest from reference TRBV28 and TRBJ2-2 gives the full variable domain: DVKVTQSSRYLVKRTGEKVFLECVQDMDHENMFWYRQDPGLGLRLIYFSYDVKMKEKGDIPEGYSVSREKKERFSLILESASTNQTSMYLCASSLWAQVASTGELFFGEGSRLTVL.

This clone was detected a few times. This rearrangement joins TRBV2 to TRBJ1-2, with no clear D. Trimming took 4 bases from V and 1 from J, leaving 7 bases between them. Germline loops: CDR1 SNHLY, CDR2 FYNNEI. CDR3 length: 13 amino acids. CDR3 protein: CASSVSNNYGYTF. CDR3 sequence (DNA): TGTGCCAGCAGTGTCTCTAATAACTATGGCTACACCTTC.

CDR3: CSVTGTSGRSTGELFF. The DNA of the CDR3 is TGCAGCGTTACGGGGACTAGCGGGAGATCTACCGGGGAGCTGTTTTTT. J is TRBJ2-2 and V is TRBV29-1; 14 nucleotides line up with TRBD2. The trim removed 5 bases at V and 5 bases at J, leaving 7 bases unmatched. Germline loops: CDR1 SQVTM, CDR2 ANQGSEA. This CDR3 contains 16 residues.

J is TRBJ2-5 and V is TRBV29-1; 9 positions agree with TRBD1. The CDR3 contains 15 residues. V lost 2 bases and J lost 5; bases outside the gene matches: 9. CDR1 and CDR2 (germline): SQVTM, ANQGSEA. The CDR3 is CSVELVDRGRETQYF. The CDR3 DNA is TGCAGCGTTGAACTCGTGGACAGGGGCAGGGAGACCCAGTACTTC.

This clone was seen only once. The chain is built from TRBV10-1 and TRBJ2-1; TRBD2 agrees at 8 bases. This CDR3 has 16 residues. V shed 0 bases and J 6 bases; nucleotides not matched to a gene: 7. The germline V gene has CDR1 WNHNN and CDR2 SYGVQD (reference sequence). CDR3 sequence reads: CASSESRSGSLNEQFF. CDR3 DNA sequence: TGCGCCAGCAGTGAGTCGAGGAGCGGGAGTCTCAATGAGCAGTTCTTC.

This sequence joins TRBV27 and TRBJ2-7, with TRBD2 matching over 12 bases. This CDR3 region has 16 residues. Germline V lookup: CDR1 MNHEY, CDR2 SMNVEV (reference sequence). J gave up 3 bases and V 2 bases, and 5 bases lay outside the gene matches. In nucleotides, the CDR3 is TGTGCCAGCAGTTTAACCAGACTAGCGGGAGACTACGAGCAGTACTTC. It is translated as CASSLTRLAGDYEQYF.

This clone was seen only a few times. CDR3 DNA: TGTGCCAGCAGCTTCGGGACATTGAACACCGGGGAGCTGTTTTTT. The encoded protein is CASSFGTLNTGELFF. The chain combines TRBV7-2 with TRBJ2-2, with D maybe TRBD1 (6 bases). Germline-derived CDR1 and CDR2 are SGHTA and FQGNSA. V was pared by 3 bases and J by 1 base, with 9 bases between. The CDR3 spans 15 residues. The full variable domain, completed using reference TRBV7-2 and TRBJ2-2, is GAGVSQSPSNKVTEKGKDVELRCDPISGHTALYWYRQSLGQGLEFLIYFQGNSAPDKSGLPSDRFSAERTGGSVSTLTIQRTQQEDSAVYLCASSFGTLNTGELFFGEGSRLTVL.

J is TRBJ1-2 and V is TRBV6-1; D gene uncertain. Germline CDR1 MNHNS, CDR2 SASEGT. Trimming stripped 2 bases from V and 4 bases from J, with 11 bases between. The CDR3 is 14 residues long. The CDR3 reads CASSEYKSPYGYTF. CDR3 DNA sequence: TGTGCCAGCAGTGAATACAAGTCCCCCTATGGCTACACCTTC.

The chain has TRBV2 and TRBJ1-2; D uncertain. CDR1 is SNHLY, CDR2 FYNNEI, per germline. The CDR3 extends over 12 amino acids. The V end lost 10 bases, the J end lost 8 bases, and 17 bases lay between the germline ends. Written as DNA, the CDR3 is TGTGCCACTCAAGTCCGGACTTCGGGCTACACCTTC. Protein sequence: CATQVRTSGYTF. Full variable domain (rest looked up from reference TRBV2 and TRBJ1-2): EPEVTQTPSHQVTQMGQEVILRCVPISNHLYFYWYRQILGQKVEFLVSFYNNEISEKSEIFDDQFSVERPDGSNFTLKIRSTKLEDSAMYFCATQVRTSGYTFGSGTRLTVV.

This chain uses TRBV6-5 with TRBJ1-1, with D perhaps matching TRBD1 (5 bases). CDR1 and CDR2 (germline): MNHEY, SVGAGI. CDR3 length equals 13 residues. Between the trimmed V and J ends, which lost 6 bases and 2 bases, there was a span of 10 bases. The CDR3 protein is CASRPDSNTEAFF. The CDR3 bases are TGTGCCAGCAGACCCGACAGCAACACTGAAGCTTTCTTT.

This clone has just one count. The chain links TRBV19 to TRBJ1-1; D remains ambiguous. Germline assignment: CDR1 LNHDA and CDR2 SQIVND (reference sequence). V was clipped by 4 bases and J by 4 bases, with 7 bases between them. This CDR3 contains 12 residues. CDR3 in amino acids: CASSRAITEAFF. The CDR3 DNA is TGTGCCAGTAGTAGAGCGATCACTGAAGCTTTCTTT.

J is TRBJ2-7 and V is TRBV6-1, with 7 positions matching TRBD1. Germline lookup yields CDR1 MNHNS and CDR2 SASEGT. The CDR3 is made up of 16 amino acids. V lost 3 bases and J lost 4; bases outside the gene matches: 12. CDR3 amino acids: CASSDLRQGKRYEQYF. The CDR3 nucleotides are TGTGCCAGCAGTGATTTACGACAGGGCAAACGGTACGAGCAGTACTTC.

The CDR3 coding sequence is TGTGCCAGCAGCTTAGGACTAGCGGGAGAGCTAGCCAAAAACATTCAGTACTTC. It specifies CASSLGLAGELAKNIQYF. The chain has TRBV13 and TRBJ2-4, with 11 bases identical to TRBD2. The germline V gene has CDR1 PRHDT and CDR2 FYEKMQ (reference sequence). This CDR3 has 18 residues. The V gene end was trimmed by 0 bases and the J gene end by 0 bases; junction bases not matched to a gene: 4. Variable domain in full (rest from reference TRBV13 and TRBJ2-4): AAGVIQSPRHLIKEKRETATLKCYPIPRHDTVYWYQQGPGQDPQFLISFYEKMQSDKGSIPDRFSAQQFSDYHSELNMSSLELGDSALYFCASSLGLAGELAKNIQYFGAGTRLSVL.

The rearrangement joins TRBV5-1 to TRBJ2-7; 8 bases map to TRBD1. The length of the CDR3 is 14 residues. Trimming cost V 2 bases and J 5 bases; bases outside gene matches: 6. Germline V gene sequence: CDR1 SGHRS, CDR2 YFSETQ. This CDR3 reads CASSFFPGGDEQYF. The CDR3 nucleotides are TGCGCCAGCAGCTTCTTTCCAGGGGGCGACGAGCAGTACTTC.

This clone has just one count. The genes are TRBV28 and TRBJ2-7, with D perhaps TRBD1 (6 bases). This CDR3 contains 15 residues. Germline V gene lookup returns CDR1 MDHEN and CDR2 SYDVKM. Trimming stripped 2 bases from V and 6 bases from J, with 17 bases between. In nucleotides, the CDR3 is TGTGCCAGCAGTTTACCGCTCACCCAGGGGCTCGAGCAGTACTTC. Translation: CASSLPLTQGLEQYF.

The gene calls are TRBV7-2 and TRBJ2-6; 9 bases align to TRBD1. After removal of 2 bases from V and 1 base from J, the junction contained 6 bases not matched to a gene. The germline CDR1 and CDR2 sequences are SGHTA and FQGNSA. The CDR3 is 18 amino acids. The CDR3 DNA sequence: TGTGCCAGCAGCTTAATTCAACAGGGGGCATCTGGGGCCAACGTCCTGACTTTC. Translating gives CASSLIQQGASGANVLTF.

The chain links TRBV5-1 to TRBJ2-5; 7 positions match TRBD1. Germline assignment: CDR1 SGHRS and CDR2 YFSETQ. V trimming: 4 bases; J trimming: 1 base; junction bases outside the gene matches: 4. The CDR3 has 14 amino acids. CDR3 in amino acids: CASSAGTVQETQYF. The CDR3 DNA is TGCGCCAGCAGCGCAGGGACAGTCCAAGAGACCCAGTACTTC.